Presented here are 12 T cell receptor beta chains from one specimen sequenced in a study of T-cell memory formation after mild COVID-19. TCRdb independently ran MiXCR on the 5' RACE reads; one entry per CDR3 protein. The data show about 180,000 distinct CDR3 sequences, under 20% seen once. Sequencing was performed on PBMCs or a T cell subset sorted from them (not recorded which). These TCRs come from an adult woman who had mild COVID-19 (a few samples of this study predate the infection). Cell type and time point are not known.

The J gene is TRBJ2-6, the V gene TRBV6-6; 9 bases fit TRBD1. CDR3 length: 16 amino acids. Germline V gene sequence: CDR1 MNHNY, CDR2 SVGAGI (reference sequence). V was clipped by 6 bases and J by 2 bases; unmatched bases: 5. Here the CDR3 reads CASSLQGATGANVLTF. The CDR3 region has the DNA TGTGCCAGCAGCCTACAGGGGGCTACTGGGGCCAACGTCCTGACTTTC.

The rearrangement uses TRBV24-1 and TRBJ2-3; no definite D call. The CDR3 is 15 residues long. Trimming took 1 base from V and 2 from J, leaving 9 bases between them. Germline V gives CDR1 KGHDR, CDR2 SFDVKD. CDR3 region: CATSDLRQDTDTQYF. DNA for the CDR3: TGTGCCACCAGTGATTTACGGCAGGACACAGATACGCAGTATTTT.

This chain connects TRBV5-1 to TRBJ1-1; D is ambiguous. The CDR3 loop spans 13 amino acids. From germline, CDR1 is SGHRS and CDR2 YFSETQ. V was cut by 7 bases and J by 3 bases, with 13 bases left in between. CDR3 sequence reads: CASRPMGHTEAFF. CDR3 sequence (DNA): TGCGCCAGCCGGCCCATGGGTCACACTGAAGCTTTCTTT. The whole variable domain, remainder taken from reference TRBV5-1 and TRBJ1-1, is KAGVTQTPRYLIKTRGQQVTLSCSPISGHRSVSWYQQTPGQGLQFLFEYFSETQRNKGNFPGRFSGRQFSNSRSEMNVSTLELGDSALYLCASRPMGHTEAFFGQGTRLTVV.

This clonotype was detected only a few times. V is TRBV7-9 and J is TRBJ1-1, with 7 bases aligning to TRBD1. J gave up 4 bases and V 5 bases, and 10 bases lay outside the gene matches. Per the germline V gene, CDR1 is SEHNR and CDR2 is FQNEAQ (reference sequence). There are 15 residues in the CDR3. The CDR3: CASSVQGLGGTEAFF. CDR3 coding DNA: TGTGCCAGCAGCGTACAGGGGTTAGGGGGCACTGAAGCTTTCTTT. Combining the CDR3 with reference TRBV7-9 and TRBJ1-1 gives the whole variable domain DTGVSQNPRHKITKRGQNVTFRCDPISEHNRLYWYRQTLGQGPEFLTYFQNEAQLEKSRLLSDRFSAERPKGSFSTLEIQRTEQGDSAMYLCASSVQGLGGTEAFFGQGTRLTVV.

This clonotype was seen at least ten times. The rearrangement links TRBV5-1 to TRBJ2-1, with a possible D match to TRBD2 (5 bases). V was pared by 0 bases and J by 3 bases, with 7 bases between. The CDR3 consists of 14 residues. Germline V lookup: CDR1 SGHRS, CDR2 YFSETQ. The CDR3 here is CASSLADFYNEQFF. CDR3 DNA: TGCGCCAGCAGCTTGGCGGACTTCTACAATGAGCAGTTCTTC.

This clonotype was seen only a few times. The chain uses TRBV29-1 and TRBJ2-1; the match to TRBD2 covers 7 bases. This CDR3 comprises 14 residues. V lost 4 bases, J lost 6 bases, and 9 bases stayed unmatched. In germline, CDR1 is SQVTM, CDR2 ANQGSEA. The CDR3 is CSVGLRGSFNEQFF. The DNA for the CDR3 is TGCAGCGTTGGATTGCGGGGGAGCTTCAATGAGCAGTTCTTC.

The chain joins TRBV12-3 or TRBV12-4 to TRBJ1-2; tentatively, D is TRBD1 (5 bases). The V gene lost 6 bases and the J gene lost 8 bases, with 13 bases spanning the gap. The CDR3 consists of 12 residues. CDR3 region: CASRTPGGGYTF. Written as DNA, the CDR3 is TGTGCCAGCAGGACCCCCGGGGGGGGCTACACCTTC.

This clonotype was recorded a few times. The V and J genes are TRBV5-1 and TRBJ2-5, with 9 positions matching TRBD1. J gave up 5 bases and V 3 bases, and 17 bases lay outside the gene matches. The CDR3 runs 18 residues. Germline CDR1 SGHRS, CDR2 YFSETQ. In DNA, the CDR3 is TGCGCCAGCAGCTCAAAACCGGGACAGGGAGGAGCATGGGAGACCCAGTACTTC. Encoded protein: CASSSKPGQGGAWETQYF.

This clonotype was detected a few times. This sequence joins TRBV18 and TRBJ2-1; the D is unclear. Germline values: CDR1 KGHSH, CDR2 LQKENI. The CDR3 totals 16 residues. V was pared by 8 bases and J by 0 bases, with 17 bases between. In DNA form, the CDR3 reads TGTGCCAGCACCCCCAGGCCTCCGAGCTCCTACAATGAGCAGTTCTTC. This encodes CASTPRPPSSYNEQFF.

The chain carries TRBV7-2 and TRBJ2-2; 12 positions match TRBD2. The CDR3 runs to 16 residues. V lost 4 bases and J lost 0; bases outside the gene matches: 0. Looked up from germline, CDR1 is SGHTA and CDR2 is FQGNSA. The CDR3 is CASSSSGRANTGELFF. The CDR3 DNA sequence: TGTGCCAGCAGCTCTAGCGGGAGGGCGAACACCGGGGAGCTGTTTTTT.

This clonotype was seen a handful of times. This chain connects TRBV5-1 to TRBJ2-3, with TRBD1 as a possible D gene (5 bases). Trimming shortened V by 3 bases and J by 5 bases, and 10 bases separated the two germline ends. The CDR3 is 13 residues long. CDR1 is SGHRS and CDR2 is YFSETQ in the germline V gene. CDR3 in amino acids: CASSSRQRDTQYF. Here the CDR3 DNA reads TGCGCCAGCAGCTCACGACAGAGAGATACGCAGTATTTT.

The chain employs TRBV2 and TRBJ2-6; TRBD1 aligns across 9 bases. CDR3 length equals 17 residues. Looked up from germline, CDR1 is SNHLY and CDR2 is FYNNEI. With V trimmed by 4 bases and J by 4 bases, 8 bases remained unmatched. The CDR3 DNA reads TGTGCCAGCAGTGTCCCGGGACAGGGAGCCGGGGCCAACGTCCTGACTTTC. Its protein is CASSVPGQGAGANVLTF. The full variable domain, rest sourced from reference TRBV2 and TRBJ2-6, is EPEVTQTPSHQVTQMGQEVILRCVPISNHLYFYWYRQILGQKVEFLVSFYNNEISEKSEIFDDQFSVERPDGSNFTLKIRSTKLEDSAMYFCASSVPGQGAGANVLTFGAGSRLTVL.